Below are 29 T cell receptor beta chains sequenced from a single sample in a study of cytomegalovirus exposure and HLA in healthy donors. The study ran its PCR with 60 Vbeta and 13 Jbeta primers. Data came from immunoSEQ multiplex PCR; TCRdb stores just in-frame clones and leaves some out. The sample records some 120,000 clones, roughly 80% being singletons. The sample consisted of PBMCs. Receptors originate from a young man in good health and CMV-seropositive.

The rearrangement joins TRBV11-2 to TRBJ2-1, with no clear D. Deletions cut 2 bases from V and 0 bases from J, with 8 bases between. CDR3 length equals 15 residues. CDR1 SGHAT and CDR2 FQNNGV come from the germline V gene. The CDR3 sequence: CASSLSPSSYNEQFF. The CDR3 DNA follows: TGTGCCAGCAGCTTAAGTCCTAGCTCCTACAATGAGCAGTTCTTC.

The chain recombines TRBV4-2 with TRBJ1-2; 11 bases agree with TRBD1. CDR1 LGHNA and CDR2 YNFKEQ come from the germline V gene. J gave up 8 bases and V 5 bases, and 7 bases lay outside the gene matches. The CDR3 consists of 14 residues. DNA for the CDR3: TGTGCCAGCAGCGGACAGGGGGCCGTGGTGGGCTACACCTTC. Translated: CASSGQGAVVGYTF.

The table lists this clone with a few counts. The chain employs TRBV25-1 and TRBJ2-1; tentative D call: TRBD1 (7 bases). V was trimmed by 6 bases and J by 5 bases, leaving 17 bases between them. This CDR3 contains 15 residues. CDR1 and CDR2 from the germline V gene are MGHDK and SYGVNS. The CDR3 loop is CASRGLQGGHNEQFF. CDR3 bases: TGTGCCAGCAGGGGACTCCAGGGGGGCCACAATGAGCAGTTCTTC. The variable domain in full, completed from reference TRBV25-1 and TRBJ2-1, reads EADIYQTPRYLVIGTGKKITLECSQTMGHDKMYWYQQDPGMELHLIHYSYGVNSTEKGDLSSESTVSRIRTEHFPLTLESARPSHTSQYLCASRGLQGGHNEQFFGPGTRLTVL.

This chain joins TRBV4-1 and TRBJ1-5, with a weak D call TRBD1 (5 bases). CDR3 length equals 14 residues. V was shortened by 4 bases and J by 1 base, with 8 bases between the two germline ends. Germline V gives CDR1 MGHRA, CDR2 YSYEKL. The CDR3 sequence is CASSRAGSNQPQHF. CDR3 bases: TGCGCCAGCAGCCGAGCAGGGAGCAATCAGCCCCAGCATTTT.

The CDR3 reads CASSLDEIWGAGALGTDTQYF. In DNA, the CDR3 is TGCGCCAGCAGCTTGGACGAGATCTGGGGAGCGGGAGCTTTGGGCACAGATACGCAGTATTTT. The chain couples TRBV5-1 to TRBJ2-3; 8 bases map to TRBD2. CDR1 and CDR2 from the germline V gene are SGHRS and YFSETQ. The CDR3 has 21 residues. Trimming at V came to 0 bases and at J to 1 base, leaving 19 bases not matched to a gene.

The chain uses TRBV5-4 and TRBJ1-2, with D perhaps TRBD1 (6 bases). This CDR3 is 15 amino acids long. In germline, CDR1 is SGHNT, CDR2 YYREEE (reference sequence). V shed 7 bases and J shed 0 bases, with 16 bases lying between them. The CDR3 sequence is CASGIPGQTNYGYTF. CDR3 nucleotides: TGTGCCAGCGGGATCCCCGGACAGACTAACTATGGCTACACCTTC.

Remarks on this clone: One end of the junction does not line up with germline, which may come from a read error. The chain recombines TRBV7-9 with TRBJ2-6; 8 bases map to TRBD2. This CDR3 region has 15 residues. Per the germline V gene, CDR1 is SEHNR and CDR2 is FQNEAQ (reference sequence). CDR3 in amino acids: CSSSLWTSGANVLTF. The CDR3 DNA reads TGTTCCAGCAGCTTATGGACTAGCGGGGCCAACGTCCTGACTTTC. Complete variable domain (other parts from reference TRBV7-9 and TRBJ2-6): DTGVSQNPRHKITKRGQNVTFRCDPISEHNRLYWYRQTLGQGPEFLTYFQNEAQLEKSRLLSDRFSAERPKGSFSTLEIQRTEQGDSAMYLCSSSLWTSGANVLTFGAGSRLTVL.

The genes are TRBV6-1 and TRBJ1-2; 7 nucleotides line up with TRBD1. With 4 bases clipped from V and 3 bases from J, the junction kept 8 bases outside the gene matches. Germline values: CDR1 MNHNS, CDR2 SASEGT. This CDR3 spans 15 amino acids. CDR3 region: CASSGWRGLHYGYTF. CDR3 DNA: TGTGCCAGCAGTGGGTGGAGGGGGCTTCACTATGGCTACACCTTC.

The CDR3: CASSPPGLAGGEQYV. The CDR3 DNA reads TGCGCCAGCAGCCCTCCGGGACTAGCGGGAGGAGAGCAGTACGTC. This chain links TRBV23-1 with TRBJ2-7; the match to TRBD2 covers 15 bases. TRBV23-1 is an ORF, with its function uncertain. This CDR3 is built from 15 residues. V was pared by 6 bases and J by 7 bases, with 7 bases of the junction left unmatched.

This chain joins TRBV28 and TRBJ1-1, with 10 positions matching TRBD1. Per germline, CDR1 MDHEN and CDR2 SYDVKM. The CDR3 contains 14 residues. Unmatched junction bases numbered 11, after V lost 5 bases and J lost 11 bases. The CDR3 nucleotides are TGTGCCAGCAGTAGAGGACAGGGGGGGTCATCGGCTTTCTTT. This encodes CASSRGQGGSSAFF.

The V and J genes are TRBV4-2 and TRBJ2-3, with 8 positions matching TRBD2. Germline CDR1 reads LGHNA; CDR2 reads YNFKEQ. The CDR3 has 19 amino acids. J was trimmed by 7 bases and V by 0 bases; bases with no gene match: 18. The CDR3 here is CASSQEYGRARRIGNTQYF. The DNA for the CDR3 is TGTGCCAGCAGCCAAGAGTACGGGAGGGCCCGTCGGATTGGAAATACGCAGTATTTT.

The V call is TRBV28, the J call TRBJ2-3; TRBD1 agrees at 8 bases. CDR1 and CDR2 from the germline V gene are MDHEN and SYDVKM. Trimming removed 5 bases from V and 2 bases from J; junction bases left unmatched: 9. CDR3 length: 16 residues. CDR3 in amino acids: CASSLDRGLYTDTQYF. DNA for the CDR3: TGTGCCAGCAGTCTCGACAGGGGTTTGTACACAGATACGCAGTATTTT.

The chain recombines TRBV5-1 with TRBJ2-5, with D perhaps matching TRBD2 (6 bases). The V gene lost 4 bases and the J gene lost 5 bases, with 21 bases spanning the gap. The CDR3 has 16 amino acids. CDR1 and CDR2 from the germline V gene are SGHRS and YFSETQ. The CDR3 region is CASSGSLGGGEETQYF. The CDR3 DNA sequence: TGCGCCAGCAGCGGCTCCCTGGGCGGAGGGGAGGAGACCCAGTACTTC.

V usage is TRBV9 and J usage is TRBJ2-3; tentatively, D is TRBD1 (6 bases). The germline V gene encodes CDR1 SGDLS and CDR2 YYNGEE. Trimming pared 3 bases from V and 3 bases from J, leaving 8 bases between. The CDR3 spans 13 residues. The CDR3: CASSATGTDTQYF. In DNA, the CDR3 is TGTGCCAGCAGCGCTACAGGGACAGATACGCAGTATTTT. Drawing the rest from reference TRBV9 and TRBJ2-3, the complete variable domain is DSGVTQTPKHLITATGQRVTLRCSPRSGDLSVYWYQQSLDQGLQFLIQYYNGEERAKGNILERFSAQQFPDLHSELNLSSLELGDSALYFCASSATGTDTQYFGPGTRLTVL.

This clone was picked up a small number of times. The CDR3 is CASSDAGGIAGELFF. CDR3 nucleotides: TGTGCCAGCAGCGACGCAGGGGGCATTGCCGGGGAGCTGTTTTTT. V gene TRBV9 combines with J gene TRBJ2-2; 8 bases match TRBD1. V dropped 3 bases and J dropped 6; count of bases not matched to a gene: 7. Germline V gene sequence: CDR1 SGDLS, CDR2 YYNGEE. The CDR3 is 15 amino acids.

As regards this clone: Here the CDR3 omits its conserved ending phenylalanine or tryptophan, so a read error is the likely source. The chain carries TRBV9 and TRBJ1-2, with 7 bases lining up with TRBD1. J was trimmed by 2 bases and V by 3 bases; bases with no gene match: 4. This CDR3 contains 14 residues. Germline CDR1 is SGDLS and CDR2 is YYNGEE. CDR3 loop: CASSGPTGNYGYTL. The CDR3 DNA reads as TGTGCCAGCAGCGGACCGACAGGGAACTATGGCTACACCCTC.

The chain carries TRBV28 and TRBJ1-1, with 7 bases aligning to TRBD1. Looked up from germline, CDR1 is MDHEN and CDR2 is SYDVKM. The CDR3 consists of 16 residues. Losses at the gene ends were 5 bases for V and 2 bases for J; bases not matched to a gene: 11. In nucleotides, the CDR3 is TGTGCCAGCAGTGATACAGGGGCCGTTACCAACACTGAAGCTTTCTTT. Translated: CASSDTGAVTNTEAFF.

The chain has TRBV9 and TRBJ2-5; 9 bases match TRBD2. This CDR3 is 16 amino acids long. V lost 0 bases, J lost 3 bases, and 6 bases stayed unmatched. Germline CDR1 SGDLS, CDR2 YYNGEE. CDR3 region: CASSVGYSGSEETQYF. The CDR3 DNA is TGTGCCAGCAGCGTAGGGTATAGCGGGAGTGAAGAGACCCAGTACTTC. Supplemented by reference TRBV9 and TRBJ2-5, the full variable domain reads DSGVTQTPKHLITATGQRVTLRCSPRSGDLSVYWYQQSLDQGLQFLIQYYNGEERAKGNILERFSAQQFPDLHSELNLSSLELGDSALYFCASSVGYSGSEETQYFGPGTRLLVL.

This clone was seen only a few times. V and J are TRBV19 and TRBJ2-1; D unresolved. The CDR3 is 14 amino acids. From germline, CDR1 is LNHDA and CDR2 SQIVND (reference sequence). V lost 5 bases to trimming and J lost 10 bases, with 18 bases between them. For the CDR3, the DNA is TGTGCCAGTAGTCTCGACTTCTTGTCGAAAGAGCAGTTCTTC. Protein product: CASSLDFLSKEQFF.

V usage is TRBV10-3 and J usage is TRBJ1-2; D call uncertain. There are 13 residues in the CDR3. Trimming removed 3 bases at V and 3 bases at J, with 8 bases between. Germline V CDR1 and CDR2: ENHRY, SYGVKD. CDR3 amino acids: CAISDNSYYGYTF. DNA for the CDR3: TGTGCCATCAGTGATAACAGCTACTATGGCTACACCTTC.

V is TRBV2 and J is TRBJ2-1, with 8 bases fitting TRBD1. CDR1 and CDR2 from the germline V gene are SNHLY and FYNNEI. V lost 5 bases and J lost 8; bases outside the gene matches: 5. The CDR3 loop spans 13 amino acids. The CDR3 DNA follows: TGTGCCAGCAGTTGGACAGGGATCGATGAGCAGTTCTTC. It translates to CASSWTGIDEQFF.

J is TRBJ2-1 and V is TRBV27; tentative D call: TRBD2 (6 bases). The CDR3 loop spans 17 amino acids. Germline values: CDR1 MNHEY, CDR2 SMNVEV (reference sequence). Trimming removed 2 bases at V and 4 bases at J, with 18 bases between. The DNA for the CDR3 is TGTGCCAGCAGTTTAATTAGAAAGTCGCGGGAATACAATGAGCAGTTCTTC. Amino acids: CASSLIRKSREYNEQFF.

This chain joins TRBV18 and TRBJ2-5; weak D call: TRBD2 (6 bases). Germline V gene sequence: CDR1 KGHSH, CDR2 LQKENI. With 6 bases removed from V and 5 bases from J, the gap between germline ends came to 16 bases. This CDR3 is built from 14 residues. This chain's CDR3 is CASSPVRGIETQYF. In DNA, the CDR3 is TGTGCCAGCTCCCCTGTGCGGGGCATCGAGACCCAGTACTTC.

The chain employs TRBV19 and TRBJ2-5; D not resolved. The CDR3 length is 12 residues. V lost 6 bases and J 0 bases, leaving 5 bases between the germline ends. CDR1 is LNHDA, CDR2 SQIVND, per germline (reference sequence). The CDR3 loop is CASRAHQETQYF. The CDR3 DNA reads as TGTGCCAGTAGGGCCCACCAAGAGACCCAGTACTTC.

The gene calls are TRBV10-3 and TRBJ2-7; D is perhaps TRBD2 (7 bases). Germline V gene sequence: CDR1 ENHRY, CDR2 SYGVKD. The V gene lost 1 base and the J gene lost 1 base, with 17 bases spanning the gap. The CDR3 runs 17 residues. CDR3 coding DNA: TGTGCCATCAGTGAGTTGGGGGGGGCATCAGGTTCCTACGAGCAGTACTTC. Amino acids: CAISELGGASGSYEQYF.

This chain joins TRBV25-1 and TRBJ1-3, with 9 bases lining up with TRBD1. With 4 bases clipped from V and 0 bases from J, the junction kept 7 bases outside the gene matches. Germline assignment: CDR1 MGHDK and CDR2 SYGVNS. The CDR3 runs to 17 residues. The CDR3 region has the DNA TGTGCCAGCAGTGCCGGGACAGGGCACCTCTCTGGAAACACCATATATTTT. It translates to CASSAGTGHLSGNTIYF.

V and J are TRBV28 and TRBJ2-5, with TRBD1 as a possible D gene (5 bases). The CDR3 consists of 13 residues. The germline CDR1 and CDR2 sequences are MDHEN and SYDVKM. The ends were cut back, 6 bases at V and 0 bases at J, with 8 bases in the middle. The DNA for the CDR3 is TGTGCCAGCAGCCCAGGGTACCAAGAGACCCAGTACTTC. As protein: CASSPGYQETQYF.

The chain carries TRBV2 and TRBJ2-1; 10 nucleotides match TRBD2. Germline CDR1 and CDR2: SNHLY and FYNNEI. With 8 bases clipped from V and 0 bases from J, the junction kept 7 bases outside the gene matches. This CDR3 comprises 16 residues. The CDR3 here is CASSKRGGGSYNEQFF. DNA for the CDR3: TGTGCCAGCTCAAAGCGGGGGGGAGGCTCCTACAATGAGCAGTTCTTC.

This chain joins TRBV5-1 and TRBJ1-2; 8 nucleotides match TRBD1. V gave up 1 base and J gave up 2 bases; unmatched junction bases: 7. The CDR3 contains 16 residues. Germline assignment: CDR1 SGHRS and CDR2 YFSETQ. The CDR3, as DNA: TGCGCCAGCAGCTTGACAACGGGACAGGTGAACTATGGCTACACCTTC. Amino acid sequence: CASSLTTGQVNYGYTF.